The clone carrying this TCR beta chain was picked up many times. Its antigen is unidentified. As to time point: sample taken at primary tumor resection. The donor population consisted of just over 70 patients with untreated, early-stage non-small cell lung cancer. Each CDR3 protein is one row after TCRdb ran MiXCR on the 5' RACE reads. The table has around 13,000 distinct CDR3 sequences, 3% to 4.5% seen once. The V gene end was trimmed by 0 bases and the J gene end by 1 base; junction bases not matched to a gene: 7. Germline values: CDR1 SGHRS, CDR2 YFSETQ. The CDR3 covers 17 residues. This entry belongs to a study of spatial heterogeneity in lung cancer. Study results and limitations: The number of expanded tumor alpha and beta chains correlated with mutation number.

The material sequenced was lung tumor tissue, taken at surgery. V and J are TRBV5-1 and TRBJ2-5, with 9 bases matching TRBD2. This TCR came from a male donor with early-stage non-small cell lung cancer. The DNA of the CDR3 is TGCGCCAGCAGCTTGGTTGTAGCGGGGGACCTCCAAGAGACCCAGTACTTC. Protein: CASSLVVAGDLQETQYF.